Included here is one T cell receptor (beta chain) sequence, with context. Antigen: not known. Additional DNA sequences in this sample encode the identical CDR3. The data originate from a study of shared clonotypes between healthy human individuals. Study background: Researchers drew samples from a couple of women and a few men aged 18 to 49. Study-wide findings and caveats: Naive CD4 clonotypes overlapped across a few donors at about 5.3%. Compared with memory subsets, naive subsets generally had larger estimated richness.

The repertoire was sequenced with immunoSEQ multiplex PCR; TCRdb's copy has only in-frame clones and lacks some. The sample consists of millions of clones, 90% to 95% of them appearing once. The authors divided CD4+ cells into CD45RA+ naive and CD45RA-negative memory subsets. The germline V gene encodes CDR1 LNHDA and CDR2 SQIVND (reference sequence). The CDR3 runs to 14 residues. The V end was cut by 1 base, the J end by 4 bases, with 9 bases between. The TCR was taken from a man aged 18 to 30 in good health. Some clones in this sample may be carry-over from other donors' samples. This chain joins TRBV19 and TRBJ2-3; tentatively, D is TRBD2 (6 bases). Material: naive CD4+ T cells from PBMCs. The subset is: CD45RA+ positively selected. DNA of the CDR3: TGTGCCAGTAGTATAGGTTCGGGGGCAGATACGCAGTATTTT. As protein: CASSIGSGADTQYF.